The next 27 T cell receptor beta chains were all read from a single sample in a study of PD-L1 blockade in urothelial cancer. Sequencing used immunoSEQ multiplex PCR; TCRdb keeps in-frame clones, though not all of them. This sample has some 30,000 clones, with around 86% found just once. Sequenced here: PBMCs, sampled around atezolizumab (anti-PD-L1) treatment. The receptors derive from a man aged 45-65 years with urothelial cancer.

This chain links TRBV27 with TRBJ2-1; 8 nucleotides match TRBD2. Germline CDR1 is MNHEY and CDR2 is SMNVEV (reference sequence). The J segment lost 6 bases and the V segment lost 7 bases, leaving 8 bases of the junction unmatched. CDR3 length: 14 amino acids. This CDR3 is CASKIAGGGNEQFF. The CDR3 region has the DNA TGTGCCAGCAAGATTGCGGGAGGAGGCAATGAGCAGTTCTTC.

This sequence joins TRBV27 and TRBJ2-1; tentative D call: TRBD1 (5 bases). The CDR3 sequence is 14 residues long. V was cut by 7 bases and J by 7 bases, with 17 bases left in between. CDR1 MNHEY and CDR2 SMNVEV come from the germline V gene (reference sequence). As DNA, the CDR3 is TGTGCCAGCATCGGCAGGGTGAATTCTAATGAGCAGTTCTTC. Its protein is CASIGRVNSNEQFF.

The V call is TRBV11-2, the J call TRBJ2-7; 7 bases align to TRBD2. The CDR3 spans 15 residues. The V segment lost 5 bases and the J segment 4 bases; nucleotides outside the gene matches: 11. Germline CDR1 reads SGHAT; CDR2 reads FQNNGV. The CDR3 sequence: CASSQMAGVNYEQYF. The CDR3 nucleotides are TGTGCCAGCAGCCAGATGGCGGGGGTTAATTACGAGCAGTACTTC.

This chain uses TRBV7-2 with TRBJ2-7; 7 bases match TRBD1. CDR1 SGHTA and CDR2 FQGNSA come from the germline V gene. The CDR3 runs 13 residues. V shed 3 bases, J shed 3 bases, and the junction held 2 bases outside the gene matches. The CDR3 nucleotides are TGTGCCAGCAGCTTCCGGGACAGCTACGAGCAGTACTTC. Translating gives CASSFRDSYEQYF.

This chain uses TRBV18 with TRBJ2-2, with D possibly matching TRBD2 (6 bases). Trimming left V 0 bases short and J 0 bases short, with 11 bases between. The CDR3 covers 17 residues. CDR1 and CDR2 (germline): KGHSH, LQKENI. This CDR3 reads CASSPPEGRSNTGELFF. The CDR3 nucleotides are TGTGCCAGCTCACCACCCGAGGGGAGGTCGAACACCGGGGAGCTGTTTTTT.

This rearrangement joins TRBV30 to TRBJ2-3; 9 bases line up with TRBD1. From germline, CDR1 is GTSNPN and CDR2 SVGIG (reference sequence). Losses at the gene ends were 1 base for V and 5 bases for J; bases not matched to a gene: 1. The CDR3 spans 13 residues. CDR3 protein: CAWSDRGLDTQYF. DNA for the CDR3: TGTGCCTGGAGTGACAGGGGGCTAGATACGCAGTATTTT.

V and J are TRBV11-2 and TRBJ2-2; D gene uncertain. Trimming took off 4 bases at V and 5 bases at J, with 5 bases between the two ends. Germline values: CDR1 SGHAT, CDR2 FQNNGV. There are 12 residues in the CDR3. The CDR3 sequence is CASSYNTGELFF. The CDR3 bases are TGTGCCAGCAGCTACAATACCGGGGAGCTGTTTTTT.

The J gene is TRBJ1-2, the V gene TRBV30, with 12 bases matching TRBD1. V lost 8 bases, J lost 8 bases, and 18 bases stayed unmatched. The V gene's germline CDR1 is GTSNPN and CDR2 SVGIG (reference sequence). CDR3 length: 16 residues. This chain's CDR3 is CARSPGTGGMSGGYTF. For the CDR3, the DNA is TGTGCCCGATCCCCGGGGACAGGGGGCATGAGCGGGGGCTACACCTTC.

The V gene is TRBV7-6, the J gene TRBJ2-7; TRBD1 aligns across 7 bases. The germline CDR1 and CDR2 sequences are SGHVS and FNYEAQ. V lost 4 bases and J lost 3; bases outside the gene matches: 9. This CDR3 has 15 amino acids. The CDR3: CASSSQGEKSYEQYF. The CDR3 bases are TGTGCCAGCAGCTCCCAGGGGGAGAAGAGCTACGAGCAGTACTTC. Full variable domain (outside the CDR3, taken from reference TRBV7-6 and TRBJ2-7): GAGVSQSPRYKVTKRGQDVALRCDPISGHVSLYWYRQALGQGPEFLTYFNYEAQQDKSGLPNDRFSAERPEGSISTLTIQRTEQRDSAMYRCASSSQGEKSYEQYFGPGTRLTVT.

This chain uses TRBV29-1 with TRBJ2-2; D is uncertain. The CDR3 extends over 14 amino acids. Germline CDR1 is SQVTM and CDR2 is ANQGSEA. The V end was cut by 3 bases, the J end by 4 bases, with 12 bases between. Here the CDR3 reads CSVDSGRRTGELFF. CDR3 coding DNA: TGCAGCGTTGATTCCGGCAGGCGCACCGGGGAGCTGTTTTTT.

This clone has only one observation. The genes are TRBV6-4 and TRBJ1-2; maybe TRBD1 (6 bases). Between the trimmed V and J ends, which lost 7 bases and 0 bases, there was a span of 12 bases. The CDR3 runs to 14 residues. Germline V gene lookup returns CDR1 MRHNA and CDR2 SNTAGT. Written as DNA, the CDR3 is TGTGCCAGCATTCGGACAGAACCTAACTATGGCTACACCTTC. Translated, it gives CASIRTEPNYGYTF.

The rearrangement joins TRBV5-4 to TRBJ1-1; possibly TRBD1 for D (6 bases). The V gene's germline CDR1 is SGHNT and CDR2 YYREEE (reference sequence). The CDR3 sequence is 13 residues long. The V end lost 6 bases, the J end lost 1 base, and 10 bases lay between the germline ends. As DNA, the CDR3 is TGTGCCAGCAAACCGGGACAGAACACTGAAGCTTTCTTT. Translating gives CASKPGQNTEAFF.

Here the CDR3 reads CASSPTGGYEQYF. CDR3 nucleotide sequence: TGTGCCAGCAGTCCGACAGGGGGCTACGAGCAGTACTTC. V usage is TRBV28 and J usage is TRBJ2-7; 9 bases agree with TRBD1. This CDR3 is built from 13 residues. V lost 5 bases, J lost 3 bases, and 2 bases stayed unmatched. Germline values: CDR1 MDHEN, CDR2 SYDVKM. The full variable domain, rest sourced from reference TRBV28 and TRBJ2-7, is DVKVTQSSRYLVKRTGEKVFLECVQDMDHENMFWYRQDPGLGLRLIYFSYDVKMKEKGDIPEGYSVSREKKERFSLILESASTNQTSMYLCASSPTGGYEQYFGPGTRLTVT.

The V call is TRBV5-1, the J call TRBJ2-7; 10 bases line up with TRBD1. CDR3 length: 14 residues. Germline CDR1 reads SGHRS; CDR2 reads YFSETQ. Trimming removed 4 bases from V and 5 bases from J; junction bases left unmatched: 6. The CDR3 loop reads CASSADRGDDEQYF. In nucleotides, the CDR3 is TGCGCCAGCAGCGCGGACAGGGGGGATGACGAGCAGTACTTC.

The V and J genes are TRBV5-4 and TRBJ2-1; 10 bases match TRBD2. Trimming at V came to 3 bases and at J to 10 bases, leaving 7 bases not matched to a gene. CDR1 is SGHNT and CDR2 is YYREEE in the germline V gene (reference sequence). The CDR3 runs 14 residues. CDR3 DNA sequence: TGTGCCAGCAGCTCGGGACTAGCGTCCCAGGAGCAGTTCTTC. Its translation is CASSSGLASQEQFF.

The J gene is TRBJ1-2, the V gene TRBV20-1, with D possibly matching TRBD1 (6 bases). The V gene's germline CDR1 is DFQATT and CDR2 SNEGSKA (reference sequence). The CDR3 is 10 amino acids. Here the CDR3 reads CSASGDGYTF. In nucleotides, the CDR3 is TGCAGCGCATCAGGGGATGGCTACACCTTC.

The CDR3 DNA reads as TGCGCCAGCAGCTCGGGACTACCCCCCCAGTACTTC. Amino acid sequence: CASSSGLPPQYF. This chain uses TRBV5-1 with TRBJ2-5; TRBD2 matches at 7 bases. J lost 9 bases, V lost 3 bases, and 5 bases had no gene match. Germline V gives CDR1 SGHRS, CDR2 YFSETQ. CDR3 length: 12 amino acids.

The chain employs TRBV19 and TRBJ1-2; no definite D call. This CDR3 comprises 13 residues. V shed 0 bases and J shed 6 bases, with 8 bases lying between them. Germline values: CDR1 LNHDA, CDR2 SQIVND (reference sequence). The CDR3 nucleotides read TGTGCCAGTAGTATAGAGGGAGGGAATGGCTACACCTTC. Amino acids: CASSIEGGNGYTF.

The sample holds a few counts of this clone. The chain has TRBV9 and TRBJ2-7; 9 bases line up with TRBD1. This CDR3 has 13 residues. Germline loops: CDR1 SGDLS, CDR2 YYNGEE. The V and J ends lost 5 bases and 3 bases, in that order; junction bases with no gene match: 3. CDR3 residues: CASSGGQGYEQYF. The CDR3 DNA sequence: TGTGCCAGCAGTGGGGGACAGGGCTACGAGCAGTACTTC.

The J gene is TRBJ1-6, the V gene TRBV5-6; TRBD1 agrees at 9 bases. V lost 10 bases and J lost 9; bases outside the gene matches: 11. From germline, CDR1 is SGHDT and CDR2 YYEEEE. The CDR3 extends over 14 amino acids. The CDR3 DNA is TGTGCCGAAGACGGAGGACAGGGGACTTCACCCCTCCACTTT. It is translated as CAEDGGQGTSPLHF.

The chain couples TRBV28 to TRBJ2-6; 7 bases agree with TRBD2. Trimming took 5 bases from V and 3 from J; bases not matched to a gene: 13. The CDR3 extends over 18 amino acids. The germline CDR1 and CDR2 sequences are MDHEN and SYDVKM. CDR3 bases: TGTGCCAGCAGTCCTCTCGTGGGAGGGCCGAGTGGGGCCAACGTCCTGACTTTC. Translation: CASSPLVGGPSGANVLTF.

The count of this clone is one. The CDR3 nucleotides are TGTGCCAGCTCACCCAGGGCCGCCCAGGGAACCGGGGAGCTGTTTTTT. Its protein product is CASSPRAAQGTGELFF. The rearrangement uses TRBV18 and TRBJ2-2, with a weak D call TRBD1 (5 bases). The CDR3 has 16 residues. Trimming took off 3 bases at V and 5 bases at J, with 16 bases between the two ends. CDR1 is KGHSH and CDR2 is LQKENI in the germline V gene.

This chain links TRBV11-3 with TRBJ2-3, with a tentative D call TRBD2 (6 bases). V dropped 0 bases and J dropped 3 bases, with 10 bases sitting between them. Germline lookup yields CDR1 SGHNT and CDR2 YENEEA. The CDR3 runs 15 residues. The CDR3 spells CASSLEGGGTDTQYF. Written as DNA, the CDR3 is TGTGCCAGCAGCTTAGAGGGGGGAGGTACAGATACGCAGTATTTT.

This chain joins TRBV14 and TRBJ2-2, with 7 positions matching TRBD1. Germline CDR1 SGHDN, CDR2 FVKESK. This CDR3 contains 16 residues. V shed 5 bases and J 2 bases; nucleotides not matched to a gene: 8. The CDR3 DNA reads TGTGCCAGCAGCTCGAGACAGGGATCAAACACCGGGGAGCTGTTTTTT. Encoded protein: CASSSRQGSNTGELFF.

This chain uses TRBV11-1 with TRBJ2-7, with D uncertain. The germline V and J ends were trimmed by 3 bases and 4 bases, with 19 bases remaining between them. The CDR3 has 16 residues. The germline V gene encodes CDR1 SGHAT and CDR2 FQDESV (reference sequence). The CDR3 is CASSFYWFHSPYEQYF. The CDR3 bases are TGTGCCAGCAGCTTTTACTGGTTCCACTCCCCATACGAGCAGTACTTC.

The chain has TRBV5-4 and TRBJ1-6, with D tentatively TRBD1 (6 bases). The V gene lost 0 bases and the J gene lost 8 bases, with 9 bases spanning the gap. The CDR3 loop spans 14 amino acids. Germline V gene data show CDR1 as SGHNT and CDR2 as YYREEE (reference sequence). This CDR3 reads CASSLGRGDSPLHF. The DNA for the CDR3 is TGTGCCAGCAGCTTGGGCAGGGGTGATTCACCCCTCCACTTT.

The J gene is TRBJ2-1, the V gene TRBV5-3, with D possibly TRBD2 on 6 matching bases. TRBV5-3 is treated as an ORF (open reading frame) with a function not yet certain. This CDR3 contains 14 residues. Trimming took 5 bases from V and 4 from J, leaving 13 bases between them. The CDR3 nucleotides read TGTGCCAGAAGGGCGCGGGGCCATTACAATGAGCAGTTCTTC. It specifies CARRARGHYNEQFF.